This passage covers 21 T cell receptor beta chains from one sample sequenced in a study of blood T cell repertoires in COVID-19. The method was immunoSEQ multiplex PCR; TCRdb's version includes in-frame clones alone and lacks a portion of them. The table includes a few hundred thousand clones, about 87% detected once. Sequencing input: PBMCs or T cells enriched from blood (not recorded which). These receptors all stem from a woman aged 40 to 55 who had been exposed to COVID-19.

This clone rates as medium-sized. The chain combines TRBV16 with TRBJ1-3; D not certain. The CDR3 sequence is 16 residues long. V was shortened by 2 bases and J by 2 bases, with 13 bases between the two germline ends. Per the germline V gene, CDR1 is KGHSY and CDR2 is FQNENV. The CDR3 here is CASSQETGMAGNTIYF. The CDR3 DNA reads TGTGCCAGCAGCCAAGAGACGGGGATGGCTGGAAACACCATATATTTT.

The chain carries TRBV19 and TRBJ2-2; D remains unclear. Germline V gene lookup returns CDR1 LNHDA and CDR2 SQIVND (reference sequence). V lost 4 bases and J 6 bases, leaving 9 bases between the germline ends. This CDR3 is built from 13 residues. The CDR3 protein is CASSNYVAGELFF. CDR3 sequence (DNA): TGTGCCAGTAGTAATTACGTAGCCGGGGAGCTGTTTTTT.

The CDR3 loop is CASREMAGNSPLHF. In DNA form, the CDR3 reads TGTGCCAGCAGAGAGATGGCAGGGAATTCACCCCTCCACTTT. The rearrangement uses TRBV7-2 and TRBJ1-6; D possibly corresponds to TRBD1 (5 bases). The CDR3 covers 14 residues. Trimming took 6 bases from V and 7 from J, leaving 13 bases between them. The V gene's germline CDR1 is SGHTA and CDR2 FQGNSA.

Turning to this clone: At one end, the junction sequence differs from germline, possibly due to a read error. The J gene is TRBJ2-3, the V gene TRBV12-3 or TRBV12-4, with D maybe TRBD1 (5 bases). The CDR3 has 11 residues. The CDR3, as DNA: TGTGCCAGCAGTTCTTCATCCAAGGGGATATTT. Its protein is CASSSSSKGIF.

This sequence joins TRBV11-2 and TRBJ1-2, with no clear D. The CDR3 extends over 11 amino acids. The V end was cut by 5 bases, the J end by 5 bases, with 6 bases between. CDR1 is SGHAT and CDR2 is FQNNGV in the germline V gene. The CDR3 protein is CASSQNYGYTF. The CDR3 DNA is TGTGCCAGCAGCCAGAATTATGGCTACACCTTC.

The J gene is TRBJ1-2, the V gene TRBV7-9; no reliable D call. Per the germline V gene, CDR1 is SEHNR and CDR2 is FQNEAQ (reference sequence). Trimming removed 5 bases from V and 1 base from J, with 14 bases in between. The CDR3 has 15 residues. CDR3 sequence: CASSQNTEHNYGYTF. In DNA form, the CDR3 reads TGTGCCAGCAGCCAAAACACAGAACATAACTATGGCTACACCTTC.

This rearrangement joins TRBV7-9 to TRBJ2-6; 9 bases match TRBD1. The germline V gene encodes CDR1 SEHNR and CDR2 FQNEAQ (reference sequence). V lost 5 bases and J lost 2; bases outside the gene matches: 10. This CDR3 region has 18 residues. In DNA, the CDR3 is TGTGCCAGCAGCCGTACCGGGACAGGGAGCCCTGGGGCCAACGTCCTGACTTTC. Encoded protein: CASSRTGTGSPGANVLTF. The whole variable domain, remainder taken from reference TRBV7-9 and TRBJ2-6, is DTGVSQNPRHKITKRGQNVTFRCDPISEHNRLYWYRQTLGQGPEFLTYFQNEAQLEKSRLLSDRFSAERPKGSFSTLEIQRTEQGDSAMYLCASSRTGTGSPGANVLTFGAGSRLTVL.

The chain couples TRBV28 to TRBJ2-4, with 9 bases fitting TRBD1. The CDR3 loop spans 17 amino acids. Germline-derived CDR1 and CDR2 are MDHEN and SYDVKM. J was trimmed by 2 bases and V by 2 bases; bases with no gene match: 7. CDR3 protein: CASSLQPGTGPKNIQYF. The CDR3 bases are TGTGCCAGCAGTTTACAACCCGGGACAGGGCCCAAAAACATTCAGTACTTC.

In the case of this clone: The junction and the germline gene differ at one end; a read error may be behind it. The chain uses TRBV5-1 and TRBJ1-3; D is undetermined. This CDR3 is built from 13 residues. Germline loops: CDR1 SGHRS, CDR2 YFSETQ. The CDR3 sequence: CASSSGERNTIYF. CDR3 bases: TGTGCCAGCAGCTCTGGGGAGAGAAACACCATATATTTT.

Written as DNA, the CDR3 is TGTGCCAGCAGCTTTAGGACAGGGGGAGGCACCGGGGAGCTGTTTTTT. This codes for CASSFRTGGGTGELFF. The chain recombines TRBV7-8 with TRBJ2-2; 10 bases map to TRBD1. V gave up 3 bases and J gave up 4 bases; unmatched junction bases: 5. Germline lookup yields CDR1 SGHVS and CDR2 FQNEAQ. This CDR3 comprises 16 residues.

With respect to this clone: The sample contains more than one DNA sequence encoding this CDR3. The chain couples TRBV19 to TRBJ1-2; the match to TRBD1 covers 8 bases. The CDR3 consists of 14 residues. Per the germline V gene, CDR1 is LNHDA and CDR2 is SQIVND (reference sequence). V gave up 0 bases and J gave up 4 bases; unmatched junction bases: 1. In DNA form, the CDR3 reads TGTGCCAGTAGTATAGACAGGGGGCCCTATGGCTACACCTTC. It translates to CASSIDRGPYGYTF. The variable domain in full, completed from reference TRBV19 and TRBJ1-2, reads DGGITQSPKYLFRKEGQNVTLSCEQNLNHDAMYWYRQDPGQGLRLIYYSQIVNDFQKGDIAEGYSVSREKKESFPLTVTSAQKNPTAFYLCASSIDRGPYGYTFGSGTRLTVV.

The J gene is TRBJ1-1, the V gene TRBV5-6, with no clear D. V was shortened by 0 bases and J by 11 bases, with 20 bases between the two germline ends. CDR1 and CDR2 (germline): SGHDT, YYEEEE. The CDR3 runs to 15 residues. CDR3 DNA: TGTGCCAGCAGCTTGGGATCAGTTCGTCCGGGGAAGGCTTTCTTT. Encoded protein: CASSLGSVRPGKAFF. Supplemented by reference TRBV5-6 and TRBJ1-1, the full variable domain reads DAGVTQSPTHLIKTRGQQVTLRCSPKSGHDTVSWYQQALGQGPQFIFQYYEEEERQRGNFPDRFSGHQFPNYSSELNVNALLLGDSALYLCASSLGSVRPGKAFFGQGTRLTVV.

This chain links TRBV28 with TRBJ2-7; 10 bases agree with TRBD1. The CDR3 is made up of 15 amino acids. Germline CDR1 and CDR2: MDHEN and SYDVKM. The ends lost 6 bases at V and 7 bases at J; junction bases unmatched: 12. The CDR3 nucleotides are TGTGCCAGCAGCCCCCCGGGACAGGGGTTTAAGGAGCAGTACTTC. Residues: CASSPPGQGFKEQYF.

The chain links TRBV27 to TRBJ1-2; TRBD1 agrees at 8 bases. Germline CDR1 reads MNHEY; CDR2 reads SMNVEV (reference sequence). This CDR3 has 16 residues. Germline trimming cut 0 bases from V and 8 bases from J; bases unmatched to any gene: 11. CDR3 sequence (DNA): TGTGCCAGCAGTTTATCGGGACAGGCAAGTCGTGGAGGCTACACCTTC. It is translated as CASSLSGQASRGGYTF.

V is TRBV12-3 or TRBV12-4 and J is TRBJ1-1; a weak D match, TRBD1 (6 bases). The CDR3 extends over 12 amino acids. Trimming stripped 6 bases from V and 4 bases from J, with 9 bases between. The CDR3 nucleotides are TGTGCCAGCAGGATCAGGGGCACTGAAGCTTTCTTT. Translation: CASRIRGTEAFF.

The chain recombines TRBV27 with TRBJ2-3, with D maybe TRBD2 (6 bases). Germline V gene sequence: CDR1 MNHEY, CDR2 SMNVEV (reference sequence). Between the trimmed V and J ends, which lost 4 bases and 10 bases, there was a span of 18 bases. This CDR3 has 14 amino acids. The CDR3 sequence: CASSSGVGGWSQYF. CDR3 in DNA: TGTGCCAGCAGTTCCGGGGTGGGGGGATGGTCGCAGTATTTT.

This clone was detected a few times. The rearrangement links TRBV4-3 to TRBJ1-4; D gene uncertain. The V end was cut by 1 base, the J end by 3 bases, with 6 bases between. The germline gives CDR1 LGHNA, CDR2 YSLEER. The CDR3 has 14 residues. CDR3 region: CASSQGHSNEKLFF. In nucleotides, the CDR3 is TGCGCCAGCAGCCAAGGACACTCTAATGAAAAACTGTTTTTT.

The J gene is TRBJ2-5, the V gene TRBV28; 12 bases line up with TRBD2. CDR1 and CDR2 (germline): MDHEN, SYDVKM. V shed 7 bases and J 4 bases; nucleotides not matched to a gene: 13. The CDR3 has 17 residues. For the CDR3, the DNA is TGTGCCAGCATGCTAGCGGGGGGGCTCAGCGTTGGAGAGACCCAGTACTTC. Protein product: CASMLAGGLSVGETQYF. Filled out from reference TRBV28 and TRBJ2-5, the complete variable domain reads DVKVTQSSRYLVKRTGEKVFLECVQDMDHENMFWYRQDPGLGLRLIYFSYDVKMKEKGDIPEGYSVSREKKERFSLILESASTNQTSMYLCASMLAGGLSVGETQYFGPGTRLLVL.

The chain couples TRBV19 to TRBJ2-1, with 12 bases aligning to TRBD2. With V trimmed by 4 bases and J by 4 bases, 5 bases remained unmatched. This CDR3 is 16 amino acids long. Germline-derived CDR1 and CDR2 are LNHDA and SQIVND (reference sequence). CDR3 sequence: CASSTQTSGGYNEQFF. The CDR3 nucleotides read TGTGCCAGTAGTACCCAGACTAGCGGGGGTTACAATGAGCAGTTCTTC.

The V gene is TRBV19, the J gene TRBJ2-2; 8 nucleotides line up with TRBD1. This CDR3 spans 18 amino acids. V was clipped by 6 bases and J by 2 bases; unmatched bases: 14. CDR1 and CDR2 from the germline V gene are LNHDA and SQIVND (reference sequence). The CDR3 sequence is CASSVDRTGIGNTGELFF. The CDR3 nucleotides are TGTGCCAGTAGCGTAGACCGGACAGGGATAGGTAACACCGGGGAGCTGTTTTTT.

This chain connects TRBV5-1 to TRBJ2-7; D gene uncertain. Germline values: CDR1 SGHRS, CDR2 YFSETQ. V was clipped by 0 bases and J by 2 bases, with 9 bases between them. The CDR3 loop spans 14 amino acids. The CDR3 bases are TGCGCCAGCAGCTTGGCCGACATAACCTACGAGCAGTACTTC. Translated: CASSLADITYEQYF.